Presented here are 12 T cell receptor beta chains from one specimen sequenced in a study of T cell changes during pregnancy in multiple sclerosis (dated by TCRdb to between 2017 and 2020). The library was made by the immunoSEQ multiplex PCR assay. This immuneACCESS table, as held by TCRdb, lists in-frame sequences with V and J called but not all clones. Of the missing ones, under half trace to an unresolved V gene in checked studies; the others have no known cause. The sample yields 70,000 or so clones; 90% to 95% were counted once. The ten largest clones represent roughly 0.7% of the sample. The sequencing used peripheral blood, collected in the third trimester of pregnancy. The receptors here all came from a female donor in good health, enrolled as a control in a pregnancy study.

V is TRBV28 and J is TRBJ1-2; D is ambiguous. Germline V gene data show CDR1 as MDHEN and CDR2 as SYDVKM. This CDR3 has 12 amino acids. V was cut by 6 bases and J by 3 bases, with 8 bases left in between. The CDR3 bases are TGTGCCAGCAGAACCAGCGACTATGGCTACACCTTC. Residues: CASRTSDYGYTF.

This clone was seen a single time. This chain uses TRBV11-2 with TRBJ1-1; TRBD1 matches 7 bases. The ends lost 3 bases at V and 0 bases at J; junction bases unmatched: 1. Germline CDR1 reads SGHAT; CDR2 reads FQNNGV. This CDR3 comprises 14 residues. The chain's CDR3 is CASSLGQMNTEAFF. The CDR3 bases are TGTGCCAGCAGCTTGGGACAGATGAACACTGAAGCTTTCTTT.

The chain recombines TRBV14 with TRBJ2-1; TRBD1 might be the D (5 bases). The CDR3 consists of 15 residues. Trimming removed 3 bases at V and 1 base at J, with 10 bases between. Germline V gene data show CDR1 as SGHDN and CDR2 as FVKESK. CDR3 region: CASSHQRGSYNEQFF. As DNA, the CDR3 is TGTGCCAGCAGCCATCAAAGGGGATCCTACAATGAGCAGTTCTTC.

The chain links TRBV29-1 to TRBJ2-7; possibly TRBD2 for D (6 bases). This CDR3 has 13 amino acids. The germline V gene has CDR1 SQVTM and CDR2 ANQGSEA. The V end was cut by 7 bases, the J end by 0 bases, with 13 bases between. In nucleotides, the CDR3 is TGCAGCGGTGGGACTGCAGGCTCCTACGAGCAGTACTTC. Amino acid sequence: CSGGTAGSYEQYF.

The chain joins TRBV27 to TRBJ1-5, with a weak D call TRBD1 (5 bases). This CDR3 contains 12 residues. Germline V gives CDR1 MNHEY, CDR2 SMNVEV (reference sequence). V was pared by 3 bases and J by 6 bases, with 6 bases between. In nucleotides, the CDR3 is TGTGCCAGCAGTTTTAGGGGTCAGCCCCAGCATTTT. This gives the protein CASSFRGQPQHF.

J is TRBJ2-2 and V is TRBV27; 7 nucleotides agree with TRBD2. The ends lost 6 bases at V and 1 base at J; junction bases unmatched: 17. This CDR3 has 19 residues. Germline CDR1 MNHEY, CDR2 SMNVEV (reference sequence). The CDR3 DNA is TGTGCCAGCAGCACCAAAGCGGGAACCTTTTTACAGAACACCGGGGAGCTGTTTTTT. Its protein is CASSTKAGTFLQNTGELFF.

This chain's CDR3 is CASSLGGIGYGYTF. The CDR3 region has the DNA TGTGCCAGCAGCTTAGGCGGGATTGGCTATGGCTACACCTTC. V is TRBV7-6 and J is TRBJ1-2; the D is unclear. Between the trimmed V and J ends, which lost 1 base and 4 bases, there was a span of 10 bases. CDR1 SGHVS and CDR2 FNYEAQ come from the germline V gene. The CDR3 has 14 amino acids. Full variable domain (rest looked up from reference TRBV7-6 and TRBJ1-2): GAGVSQSPRYKVTKRGQDVALRCDPISGHVSLYWYRQALGQGPEFLTYFNYEAQQDKSGLPNDRFSAERPEGSISTLTIQRTEQRDSAMYRCASSLGGIGYGYTFGSGTRLTVV.

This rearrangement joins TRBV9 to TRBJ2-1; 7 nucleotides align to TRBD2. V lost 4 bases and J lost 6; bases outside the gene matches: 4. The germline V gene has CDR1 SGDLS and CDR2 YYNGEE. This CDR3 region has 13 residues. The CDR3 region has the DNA TGTGCCAGCAGCCTAGCTAGCGGCAATGAGCAGTTCTTC. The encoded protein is CASSLASGNEQFF.

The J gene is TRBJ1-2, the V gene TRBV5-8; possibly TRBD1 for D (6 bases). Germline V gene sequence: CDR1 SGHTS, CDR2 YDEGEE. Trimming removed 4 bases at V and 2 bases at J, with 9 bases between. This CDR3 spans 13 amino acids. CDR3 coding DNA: TGTGCCAGCAGCCTGGACAGAAACTATGGCTACACCTTC. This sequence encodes CASSLDRNYGYTF.

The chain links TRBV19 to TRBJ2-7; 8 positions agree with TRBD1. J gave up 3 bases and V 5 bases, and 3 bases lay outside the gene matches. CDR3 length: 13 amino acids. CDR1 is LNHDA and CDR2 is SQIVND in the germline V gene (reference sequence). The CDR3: CASSPGQDYEQYF. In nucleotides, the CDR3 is TGTGCCAGTAGTCCGGGACAGGACTACGAGCAGTACTTC.

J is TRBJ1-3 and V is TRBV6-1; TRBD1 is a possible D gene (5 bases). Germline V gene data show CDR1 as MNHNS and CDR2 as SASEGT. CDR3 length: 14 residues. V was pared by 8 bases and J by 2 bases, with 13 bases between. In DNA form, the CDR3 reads TGTGCCAGCCGGGGCCGGGGGGCTGGAAACACCATATATTTT. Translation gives CASRGRGAGNTIYF.

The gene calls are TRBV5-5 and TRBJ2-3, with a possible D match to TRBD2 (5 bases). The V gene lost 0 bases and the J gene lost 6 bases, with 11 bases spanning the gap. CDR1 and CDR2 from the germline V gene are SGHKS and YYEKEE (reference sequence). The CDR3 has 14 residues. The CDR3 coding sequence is TGTGCCAGCAGCTTGGTGCGGGTTGGGGATACGCAGTATTTT. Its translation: CASSLVRVGDTQYF.